This T cell receptor beta chain was captured in a study of identical twins. This clonotype was seen once. Its antigen remains unidentified. The V end was cut by 0 bases, the J end by 4 bases, with 5 bases between. Germline-derived CDR1 and CDR2 are SGDLS and YYNGEE. The CDR3 spans 13 residues. Unique molecular identifiers were present on the cDNA, and a universal primer site came from template switching. One entry per CDR3 protein, called by TCRdb with MiXCR from the 5' RACE reads. The table has roughly 1,500,000 distinct CDR3 sequences, less than 35% seen once; the top ten hold over 0.25%. Each donor was a healthy Caucasian. Overall study findings and caveats: Conclusions relied on cross-sectional statistical analysis, not following the same donors. The degree of excess twin sharing was weaker in beta out-of-frame sequences.

This sequence originates from a newborn girl in good health. Input material: cord blood. The chain is built from TRBV9 and TRBJ1-5; no clear D. The CDR3 bases are TGTGCCAGCAGCGTAGAGGAGAATCAGCCCCAGCATTTT. This sequence encodes CASSVEENQPQHF.